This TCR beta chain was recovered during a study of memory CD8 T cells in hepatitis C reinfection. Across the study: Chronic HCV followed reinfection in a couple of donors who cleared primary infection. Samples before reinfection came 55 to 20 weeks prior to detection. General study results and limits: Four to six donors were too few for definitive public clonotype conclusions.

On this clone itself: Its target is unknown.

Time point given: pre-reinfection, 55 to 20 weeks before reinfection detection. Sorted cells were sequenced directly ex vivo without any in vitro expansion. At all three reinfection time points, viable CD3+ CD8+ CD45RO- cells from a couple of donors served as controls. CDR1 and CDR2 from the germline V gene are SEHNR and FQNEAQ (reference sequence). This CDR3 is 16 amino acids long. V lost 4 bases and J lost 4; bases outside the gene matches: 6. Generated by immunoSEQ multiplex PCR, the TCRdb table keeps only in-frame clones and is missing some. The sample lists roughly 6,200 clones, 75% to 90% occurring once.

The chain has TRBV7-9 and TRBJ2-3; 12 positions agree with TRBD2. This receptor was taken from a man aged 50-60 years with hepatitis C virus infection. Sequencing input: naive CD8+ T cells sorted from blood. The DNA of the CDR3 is TGTGCCAGCAGCTCCCTAGCGGGAGGGCCCCCAGATACGCAGTATTTT. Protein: CASSSLAGGPPDTQYF.